The rows below give T cell receptor beta chains drawn from one sample of a study of blood T cell repertoires in COVID-19. Here immunoSEQ multiplex PCR was the method, and the copy in TCRdb shows in-frame clones only, minus some. This table holds some 110,000 clones, roughly 80% found once. The sample taken for sequencing was peripheral blood. The receptors originated from a woman in her seventies with acute or convalescent COVID-19. Both conserved end residues are trimmed from each CDR3. Fields, in order: V gene, J gene, CDR3 protein.

>TRBV28|TRBJ1-2
ASSPWTGEAYGYT
>TRBV21-1|TRBJ1-1
ASSTQDTMNTEAF
>TRBV6-5|TRBJ1-4
ASSYSAGGNEKLF
>TRBV5-1|TRBJ1-4
ASSLDGATNEKLF
>TRBV20-1|TRBJ2-1
SASQASGSYNEQF
>TRBV7-6|TRBJ1-2
ASSLLRGGYT
>TRBV14|TRBJ2-1
ASSQVLVSEQF
>TRBV11-2|TRBJ1-1
ASSLSFSNTEAF
>TRBV3-1/TRBV3-2|TRBJ2-4
ASSPLEIAKNIQY
>TRBV18|TRBJ1-5
ASSPGQRGYQPQH
>TRBV5-4|TRBJ2-7
ASSAGLAGGYEQY
>TRBV12-3/TRBV12-4|TRBJ1-3
ASSSTGVNTIY
>TRBV5-1|TRBJ2-1
ASNRQGGYNEQF
>TRBV7-2|TRBJ2-1
ASRDLSMRAPLYEQF
>TRBV15|TRBJ2-3
ATSLKGGWATDTQY
>TRBV7-2|TRBJ2-3
ASTVAASTDTQY
>TRBV13|TRBJ1-6
ASSHGISNGSPLH
>TRBV7-9|TRBJ2-1
ASSSTMGTSGYNEQF
>TRBV5-1|TRBJ2-7
ASSSLGGSRYEQY
>TRBV5-4|TRBJ2-5
ASSFSGGGETQY
>TRBV7-2|TRBJ1-5
ASSLGRYSNQPQH
>TRBV6-5|TRBJ1-2
ASTVEGGAGGYT
>TRBV6-2/TRBV6-3|TRBJ1-1
ASSYGTGVGEAF
>TRBV29-1|TRBJ2-3
SVSRGPSDTQY
>TRBV4-1|TRBJ2-2
ASSQDYPPGQGAFGTGELF
>TRBV7-8|TRBJ1-2
ASSLGDRGSRNPYGYT
>TRBV30|TRBJ1-1
AWSAGQLMNTEAF
>TRBV6-5|TRBJ1-2
ASRSGQIANYGYT
>TRBV28|TRBJ2-3
ASSLTGQGALIADTQY
>TRBV6-2/TRBV6-3|TRBJ2-1
ASSFNPGTAGLADNEQF
>TRBV7-9|TRBJ2-2
ASSSTGAMTGELF
>TRBV7-2|TRBJ2-2
ASSPLPYSGRANTGELF
>TRBV7-9|TRBJ1-2
ASSPAGVSYGYT
>TRBV7-2|TRBJ2-3
ASRPGTSGVTDTQY
>TRBV7-9|TRBJ2-3
ASSLALTDTQY
>TRBV5-1|TRBJ1-1
ASSLDTPGTTEAF
>TRBV5-5|TRBJ2-5
ASSPGGWEDH
>TRBV7-2|TRBJ2-7
ASSPRGLAVFNEQY